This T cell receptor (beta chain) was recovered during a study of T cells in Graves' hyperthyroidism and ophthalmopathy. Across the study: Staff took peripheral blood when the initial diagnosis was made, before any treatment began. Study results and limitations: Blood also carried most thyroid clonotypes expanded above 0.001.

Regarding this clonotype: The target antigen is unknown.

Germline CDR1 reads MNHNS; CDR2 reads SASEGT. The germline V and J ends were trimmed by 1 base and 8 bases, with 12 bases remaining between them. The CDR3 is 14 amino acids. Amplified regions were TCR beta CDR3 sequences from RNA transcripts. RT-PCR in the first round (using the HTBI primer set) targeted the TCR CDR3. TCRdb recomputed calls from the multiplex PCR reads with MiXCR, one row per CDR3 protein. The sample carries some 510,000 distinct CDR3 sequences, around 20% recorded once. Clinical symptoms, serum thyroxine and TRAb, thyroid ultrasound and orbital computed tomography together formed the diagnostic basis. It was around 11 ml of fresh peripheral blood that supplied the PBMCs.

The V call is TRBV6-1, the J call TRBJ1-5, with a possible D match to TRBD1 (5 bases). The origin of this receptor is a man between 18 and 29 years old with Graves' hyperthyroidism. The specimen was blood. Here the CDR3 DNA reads TGTGCCAGCAGTGAAGGCCAAGGGGTAGAGCCCCAGCATTTT. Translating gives CASSEGQGVEPQHF.